In this sample, the clone carrying this T cell receptor (beta chain) turned up a few times. This specimen belongs to a study of T cells in Graves' hyperthyroidism and ophthalmopathy. The definition of stable Graves' hyperthyroidism was no ophthalmopathy progression within 18 months. The authors obtained PBMCs from more than 9.5 ml of fresh peripheral blood. The TCR beta CDR3 regions underwent amplification using RNA transcripts as the source. In the first-round RT-PCR of the TCR CDR3, the HTBI primer set was used. TCRdb redid the calling of the multiplex PCR reads with MiXCR, one entry per CDR3 protein. The table includes 300,000 to 500,000 distinct CDR3 sequences, about 16% detected once. Germline loops: CDR1 LNHDA, CDR2 SQIVND (reference sequence). This CDR3 spans 14 amino acids. Unmatched junction bases numbered 5, after V lost 6 bases and J lost 3 bases.

The sequencing input was blood. The TCR originated in a woman between 25 and 40 years old with Graves' hyperthyroidism. V gene TRBV19 combines with J gene TRBJ1-1, with 9 bases aligning to TRBD1. The CDR3 bases are TGTGCCAGTAGAAAACGGACAGGGGACACTGAAGCTTTCTTT. This gives the protein CASRKRTGDTEAFF.